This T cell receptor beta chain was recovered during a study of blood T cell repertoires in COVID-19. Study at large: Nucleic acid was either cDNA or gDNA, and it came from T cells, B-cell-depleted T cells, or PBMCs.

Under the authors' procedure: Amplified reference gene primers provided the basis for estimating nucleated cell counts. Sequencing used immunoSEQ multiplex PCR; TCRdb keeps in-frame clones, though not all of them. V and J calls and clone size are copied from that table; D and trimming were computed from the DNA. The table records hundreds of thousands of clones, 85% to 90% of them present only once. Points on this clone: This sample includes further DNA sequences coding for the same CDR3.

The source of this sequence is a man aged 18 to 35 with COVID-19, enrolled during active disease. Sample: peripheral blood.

The CDR3: CASSPGLADTDTQYF. In nucleotides, the CDR3 is TGTGCCAGCAGCCCTGGACTAGCGGACACAGATACGCAGTATTTT. The chain carries TRBV5-4 and TRBJ2-3, with 10 positions matching TRBD2. The CDR3 consists of 15 residues. The V gene's germline CDR1 is SGHNT and CDR2 YYREEE (reference sequence). The junction had 4 bases not matched to a gene; V was cut back by 4 bases and J by 2 bases.